This T cell receptor beta chain comes out of a study of persistence of HIV-infected CD4 T cells. Lysates of CMV-infected fibroblasts at around 9.9 ug/mL stimulated these cells. CD40L-negative CD69-negative CD45RO-high memory CD4+ T cells were sorted as populations depleted of antigen-responding cells. Turning to this clone: The antigen remains unidentified.

The V gene lost 6 bases and the J gene lost 4 bases, with 14 bases spanning the gap. The V gene's germline CDR1 is SGHRS and CDR2 YFSETQ. The CDR3 length is 14 residues. The immunoSEQ assay was version 4, run in survey mode. This table comes from immunoSEQ multiplex PCR, and its TCRdb copy is limited to in-frame clones, with some not included. In the table there are about 33,000 clones, roughly 82% of which are singletons. The clonotype comes from an adult woman with HIV who was CMV-seropositive. The J gene is TRBJ1-3, the V gene TRBV5-1; D may be TRBD1 (5 bases). Specimen: CD4+ T cells sorted from PBMCs after approximately 20-hour stimulation, collected from a patient who received antiretroviral therapy. The CDR3 bases are TGCGCCAGCACCCCCGGGACGGGGGGAAACACCATATATTTT. It specifies CASTPGTGGNTIYF.